This T cell receptor (beta chain) was captured by sequencing in a study of spatial heterogeneity in lung cancer (dated by TCRdb to the late 2010s). General notes on the study: More beta-chain than alpha-chain transcripts were consistently detected, likely reflecting higher beta-chain transcript abundance. In tumor regions, TCR transcript counts showed a strong correlation with a T cell transcriptional module score from matched bulk RNA-seq. In the raw uncorrected reads, each unique combination of TCR and UMI appeared more than ten times on average. In non-small cell lung cancer, the study quantitatively compared TCR alpha and beta repertoires across several tumor regions, matched nontumor lung, and blood. The study linked features of the TCR repertoire to counts of nonsynonymous mutations, which were determined by whole-exome sequencing of tumor tissue. At surgery, both alpha and beta chains were TCR-sequenced in roughly 230 tumor regions, some 64 matched nontumor lung samples and around 50 PBMC samples.

General study outcomes and caveats: Additional single-cell paired TCR alpha and beta sequencing was considered necessary to confirm, at a functional level, the hypothesis that regional TCRs recognize regional mutations. TCR-seq coverage of tumor T cells was estimated at only approximately 7% for alpha chains and roughly 13% for beta chains. Counts of ubiquitous and regional expanded TCRs correlated with counts of ubiquitous and regional nonsynonymous mutations, respectively. A correlation was observed between the number of expanded intratumoral alpha and beta TCRs and the tumor nonsynonymous mutation count.

This specimen's time point label, per the study, means: sample taken at primary tumor resection. Donors were over 60 patients with early-stage, untreated non-small cell lung cancer from the lung TRACERx cohort. Without any cell sorting, TCR sequencing was performed on whole RNA extracted either from tumor and nontumor lung tissue or from cryopreserved PBMC samples. A patient was chosen for TCR sequencing only when enough RNA was available from at least two tumor regions. A lung pathologist reviewed the tumor and adjacent nontumor lung specimens before the specimens were selected. Libraries were prepared through 5' RACE. Sequencing was performed on a NextSeq 500. In the TCR library protocol, a unique molecular identifier was attached to each TCR cDNA molecule so that PCR and sequencing errors could be corrected. The authors processed their data as follows. Decombinator tools were used for TCR identification, UMI-based error correction and CDR3 extraction. Expanded TCRs were defined as those above a frequency of 2 per 1,000, corresponding to the top 1% of the tumor frequency distribution. Expanded tumor TCRs were classed as regional if statistically deemed absent (corrected P<0.05) from at least one tumor region, otherwise ubiquitous. Renyi diversity was computed with the R vegan package after each repertoire had been subsampled 100 times to 5,000 TCRs. To build CDR3 similarity networks, amino acid triplet string-kernel similarity was used, and CDR3s were connected when their pairwise similarity was above 0.82. TCRdb cleaned the public reads at Q25 with fastp, built clones with MiXCR and kept in-frame beta chains. Every entry covers one CDR3 protein and lists the most common genes and DNA from its rows. Here the V and J calls rest on TCRdb's processing, not on the authors' analysis. Present in this sample are nearly 3,000 distinct CDR3 sequences, 6% to 7% of which were seen just once. Of the sample, roughly 10% falls within the top ten clones.

The CDR3 numbers 13 residues from cysteine through phenylalanine. Only CDR3 DNA is held: 39 bases, read in frame from base 1. V is pruned by 5 bases and J by 10 bases, leaving 8 bases of the junction without a gene match. The germline V gene specifies SGHTA as CDR1 and FQGTGA as CDR2. By sample share, this clonotype is medium-sized (0.01 to 0.1%). Its antigen target is currently unknown. The sample holds no much larger clone one base away, and base qualities are not on file. The sequencing here drew on lung tumor tissue, taken at surgery. This receptor was identified in a female donor with early-stage non-small cell lung cancer. Recombination joined TRBV7-3 with TRBJ1-1; 9 bases in the middle match TRBD1. The CDR3 protein: CASSPDRGFSAFF. The DNA sequence is as follows: TGTGCCAGCAGCCCCGACAGGGGGTTCTCAGCTTTCTTT.